The clone carrying this TCR beta chain has only a few counts. The CDR3 consists of 16 residues. In germline, CDR1 is MDHEN, CDR2 SYDVKM. Trimming shortened V by 6 bases and J by 4 bases, and 22 bases separated the two germline ends. The record originates from a study of blood T cell repertoires in COVID-19. Study-wide background: Samples of COVID-19 (acute and convalescent) were obtained from the United States, Italy and Spain.

This table comes from immunoSEQ multiplex PCR, and its TCRdb copy is limited to in-frame clones, with some not included. The data contain under 250,000 clones, roughly 81% of them singletons. The genes are TRBV28 and TRBJ2-7; D is perhaps TRBD2 (5 bases). This TCR was recovered from a woman in her forties or fifties with active or convalescent COVID-19. Sequences were obtained from peripheral blood. The CDR3 loop is CASRPLERAPQYEQYF. DNA for the CDR3: TGTGCCAGCAGGCCCCTCGAGAGGGCTCCCCAGTACGAGCAGTACTTC.